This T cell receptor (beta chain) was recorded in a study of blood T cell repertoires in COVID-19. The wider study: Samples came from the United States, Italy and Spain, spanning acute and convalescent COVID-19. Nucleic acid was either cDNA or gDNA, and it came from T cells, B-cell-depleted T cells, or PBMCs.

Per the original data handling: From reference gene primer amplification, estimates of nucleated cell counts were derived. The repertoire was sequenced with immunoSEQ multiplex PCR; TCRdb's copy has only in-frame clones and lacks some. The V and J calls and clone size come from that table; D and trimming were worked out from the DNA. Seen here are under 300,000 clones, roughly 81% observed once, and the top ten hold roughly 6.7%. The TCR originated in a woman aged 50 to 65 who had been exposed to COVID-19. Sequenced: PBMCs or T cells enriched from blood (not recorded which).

The CDR3 sequence: CASNNRVAYEQYF. The DNA for the CDR3 is TGTGCCAGCAATAACAGGGTTGCCTACGAGCAGTACTTC. The chain recombines TRBV28 with TRBJ2-7; a weak D match, TRBD1 (6 bases). This CDR3 has 13 residues. Germline V gene sequence: CDR1 MDHEN, CDR2 SYDVKM. Deletions cut 7 bases from V and 2 bases from J, with 12 bases between.